Following are 8 T cell receptor beta chains from one sample sequenced in a study of Tregs in tolerant kidney transplant recipients. Profiled with immunoSEQ multiplex PCR; TCRdb holds only in-frame clones, not every one. This sample's table reports approximately 52,000 clones. The sample was CD4+ T cells from blood, taken before the transplant. The source of these receptors is a human donor who received a combined kidney and bone marrow transplant.

Comments on this clone: The read falls 3 residues short of the CDR3 end, and the missing part is taken from the germline J gene. This chain connects TRBV20-1 to TRBJ2-1; D is uncertain. The CDR3 length is 12 residues. The ends were cut back, 3 bases at V and 5 bases at J, with 8 bases in the middle. Germline V gene lookup returns CDR1 DFQATT and CDR2 SNEGSKA (reference sequence). CDR3 sequence: CSASRQNNEQFF. The CDR3 bases that were read are TGCAGTGCTAGCAGACAAAACAATGAG.

The CDR3 protein is CSVTSGVDNEQFF. The part of the CDR3 DNA that was read is TGCAGCGTTACTAGCGGGGTCGACAATGAG. V and J are TRBV29-1 and TRBJ2-1; 10 bases are a match to TRBD2. Read sequence stops 3 residues before the CDR3 end, and the germline J gene provides the missing end. CDR1 SQVTM and CDR2 ANQGSEA come from the germline V gene. Trimming cost V 5 bases and J 5 bases; bases outside gene matches: 3. The length of the CDR3 is 13 residues.

As concerns this clone: The CDR3 end falls 3 residues outside the read, so it is completed with the germline J gene. The gene calls are TRBV20-1 and TRBJ2-5; 9 bases map to TRBD1. The CDR3 consists of 15 residues. Germline CDR1 is DFQATT and CDR2 is SNEGSKA (reference sequence). V dropped 0 bases and J dropped 4; count of bases not matched to a gene: 6. The DNA read from the CDR3 is TGCAGTGCTAGAGACGGACAGGGGAGGGCAGAGACC. Translating gives CSARDGQGRAET. The whole CDR3 is CSARDGQGRAETQYF.

Notes on this clone: The CDR3 goes on 3 residues after the read ends, and that part is filled in from the germline J gene. V and J are TRBV7-2 and TRBJ1-4; weak D call: TRBD1 (5 bases). This CDR3 spans 15 amino acids. Trimming took 5 bases from V and 3 from J, leaving 13 bases between them. CDR1 is SGHTA, CDR2 FQGNSA, per germline. The CDR3 sequence is CASSQGSSPNEKLFF. The DNA read from the CDR3 is TGTGCCAGCAGCCAGGGATCGAGTCCTAATGAAAAA.

About this clone: Read sequence stops 3 residues before the CDR3 end, and the germline J gene provides the missing end. The V call is TRBV7-8, the J call TRBJ2-7; the D gene is possibly TRBD1 (6 bases). Germline V lookup: CDR1 SGHVS, CDR2 FQNEAQ. The germline V and J ends were trimmed by 2 bases and 5 bases, with 16 bases remaining between them. This CDR3 is built from 15 residues. The CDR3 loop is CASSLLAQGTHEQYF. The DNA read from the CDR3 is TGTGCCAGCAGCTTATTGGCGCAGGGGACCCACGAG. The full variable domain, with the rest looked up from reference TRBV7-8 and TRBJ2-7, is GAGVSQSPRYKVAKRGQDVALRCDPISGHVSLFWYQQALGQGPEFLTYFQNEAQLDKSGLPSDRFFAERPEGSVSTLKIQRTQQEDSAVYLCASSLLAQGTHEQYFGPGTRLTVT.

On this clone: The read finishes 3 residues shy of the CDR3 end, and the germline J gene is used to complete it. The chain employs TRBV20-1 and TRBJ1-1, with TRBD1 matching 7 bases. The germline CDR1 and CDR2 sequences are DFQATT and SNEGSKA (reference sequence). The trim removed 5 bases at V and 0 bases at J, leaving 6 bases unmatched. The CDR3 spans 14 residues. The sequenced part of the CDR3 DNA is TGCAGTGCTCCCCTAACAGGGGTGAACACTGAA. Protein sequence: CSAPLTGVNTE. The full-length CDR3 reads as CSAPLTGVNTEAFF.

Concerning this clone: From the germline J gene comes the end of the CDR3, since the read stops 3 residues before it. The V call is TRBV20-1, the J call TRBJ1-3; tentative D call: TRBD1 (5 bases). The germline CDR1 and CDR2 sequences are DFQATT and SNEGSKA (reference sequence). There are 14 residues in the CDR3. Trimming left V 3 bases short and J 2 bases short, with 11 bases between. The CDR3 protein is CSARLQEAGNTIYF. The sequenced part of the CDR3 DNA is TGCAGTGCTAGGTTACAGGAGGCTGGAAACACC.

A note on this clone: The read finishes 3 residues shy of the CDR3 end, and the germline J gene is used to complete it. This chain links TRBV19 with TRBJ2-5, with TRBD1 matching 8 bases. V dropped 4 bases and J dropped 5; count of bases not matched to a gene: 9. CDR1 is LNHDA, CDR2 SQIVND, per germline (reference sequence). CDR3 size: 15 residues. CDR3 loop: CASSTYRGVSETQYF. CDR3 DNA, as far as it was read: TGTGCCAGTAGTACTTACAGGGGGGTGTCGGAGACC. The whole variable domain, filled in from reference TRBV19 and TRBJ2-5, reads DGGITQSPKYLFRKEGQNVTLSCEQNLNHDAMYWYRQDPGQGLRLIYYSQIVNDFQKGDIAEGYSVSREKKESFPLTVTSAQKNPTAFYLCASSTYRGVSETQYFGPGTRLLVL.